The TCR beta chain under discussion was sequenced for a study of T cell responses to AZD1222 COVID-19 vaccine. The CDR3 loop spans 16 amino acids. The junction had 12 bases not matched to a gene; V was cut back by 1 base and J by 7 bases. The germline gives CDR1 LGHNA, CDR2 YNFKEQ. Using immunoSEQ multiplex PCR, the repertoire was profiled, and TCRdb retains in-frame clones only, with some absent. The data contain roughly 96,000 clones, 85% to 90% of them seen just once; the ten biggest clones take up 2.8%. The chain carries TRBV4-2 and TRBJ1-1; 7 positions match TRBD1. The starting material was peripheral blood, obtained on day 0 of AZD1222 vaccination. The receptor was isolated from an adult in good health. CDR3 loop: CASSQGRGRFKDEAFF. The CDR3, as DNA: TGTGCCAGCAGCCAAGGGAGGGGGCGCTTTAAAGATGAAGCTTTCTTT.